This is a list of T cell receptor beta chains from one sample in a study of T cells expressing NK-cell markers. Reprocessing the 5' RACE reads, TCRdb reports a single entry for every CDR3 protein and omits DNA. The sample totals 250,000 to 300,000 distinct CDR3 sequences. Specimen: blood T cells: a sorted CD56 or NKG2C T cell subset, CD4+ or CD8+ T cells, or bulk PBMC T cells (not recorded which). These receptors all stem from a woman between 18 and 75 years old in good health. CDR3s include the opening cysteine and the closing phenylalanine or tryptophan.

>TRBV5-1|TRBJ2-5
CASSLVAGVEETQYF
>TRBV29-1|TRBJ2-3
CSVAWGESGRDTQYF
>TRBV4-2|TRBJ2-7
CASSQSSGSSYEQYF
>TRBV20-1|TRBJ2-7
CSASIEGTSGSSEQYF
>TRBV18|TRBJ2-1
CASEDGRDEQFF
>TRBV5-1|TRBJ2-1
CASSSLGPGEQFF
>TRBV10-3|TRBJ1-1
CATLPGQGVGEAFF
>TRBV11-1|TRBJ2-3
CASSNTRGGGLASDTQYF
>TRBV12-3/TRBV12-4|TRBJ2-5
CASSLGGGWGETQYF
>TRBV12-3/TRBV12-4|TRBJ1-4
CASSFRQDEKLFF
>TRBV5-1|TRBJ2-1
CASSSGQGNEQFF
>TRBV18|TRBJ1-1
CASSPPGQQNTEAFF
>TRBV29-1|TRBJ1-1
CSVANRLNTEAFF
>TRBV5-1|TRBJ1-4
CASRQGQPNEKLFF
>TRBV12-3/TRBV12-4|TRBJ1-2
CASSFGTANYGYTF